Listed below are T cell receptor beta chains from one sample, sequenced in a study of blood T cells in healthy people across ages. Using its own MiXCR run on the 5' RACE reads, TCRdb lists one record per CDR3 protein. The data hold roughly 730,000 distinct CDR3 sequences, with around three fifths observed a single time. Sample: blood. All receptors derive from a man between 35 and 55 years old in good health. CDR3s include the opening cysteine and the closing phenylalanine or tryptophan. The order of the fields is clone size, J gene, V gene, D gene, CDR3 DNA, CDR3 protein. The D gene is left open where the match is weak. Size values are once, few and many counts, or a class for expanded clones, and some rows have none.

clone size: many
J gene: TRBJ2-5
V gene: TRBV11-1
D gene: -
CDR3 DNA: TGTGCCAGCAGCATCAGATCCCGGGGAGAGACCCAGTACTTC
CDR3 protein: CASSIRSRGETQYF

clone size: -
J gene: TRBJ1-4
V gene: TRBV4-1
D gene: TRBD1
CDR3 DNA: TGCGCCAGCAGCCCTGGATTACAGGGGCGCAGTGAAAAACTGTTTTTT
CDR3 protein: CASSPGLQGRSEKLFF

clone size: -
J gene: TRBJ2-5
V gene: TRBV11-1
D gene: TRBD1
CDR3 DNA: TGTGCCAGCAGCCGGGACAGACTCGTTGAGACCCAGTACTTC
CDR3 protein: CASSRDRLVETQYF

clone size: -
J gene: TRBJ2-7
V gene: TRBV27
D gene: -
CDR3 DNA: TGTGCCAGCAGTTTCCGGGACGACTCCTACGAGCAGTACTTC
CDR3 protein: CASSFRDDSYEQYF

clone size: once
J gene: TRBJ1-6
V gene: TRBV7-2
D gene: -
CDR3 DNA: TGTGCCAGCAGCTCCGGTGGGGACGGATCCCTCCACTTT
CDR3 protein: CASSSGGDGSLHF

clone size: -
J gene: TRBJ1-5
V gene: TRBV2
D gene: -
CDR3 DNA: TGTGCCAGCGAGATCGACAGCAATAGCAATCAGCCCCAGCATTTT
CDR3 protein: CASEIDSNSNQPQHF

clone size: few
J gene: TRBJ1-6
V gene: TRBV7-9
D gene: -
CDR3 DNA: TGTGCCAGCAGCATGGGGGGCGATTCACCCCTCCACTTT
CDR3 protein: CASSMGGDSPLHF

clone size: few
J gene: TRBJ1-2
V gene: TRBV10-3
D gene: TRBD1
CDR3 DNA: TGTGCCATCAGGACGGACAGGGGGGAGGTCTATGGCTACACCTTC
CDR3 protein: CAIRTDRGEVYGYTF

clone size: -
J gene: TRBJ2-5
V gene: TRBV5-1
D gene: -
CDR3 DNA: TGCGCCAGCAGCTTGTCGAACCAAGAGACCCAGTACTTC
CDR3 protein: CASSLSNQETQYF

clone size: -
J gene: TRBJ1-3
V gene: TRBV15
D gene: -
CDR3 DNA: TGTGCCACCAGCAGAGAAAGCTCTGGAAACACCATATATTTT
CDR3 protein: CATSRESSGNTIYF

clone size: -
J gene: TRBJ1-2
V gene: TRBV14
D gene: -
CDR3 DNA: TGTGCCAGCAGCCAAGCGGGAGGGGAATTTGGAGGCTACACCTTC
CDR3 protein: CASSQAGGEFGGYTF

clone size: -
J gene: TRBJ2-3
V gene: TRBV12-3/TRBV12-4
D gene: TRBD2
CDR3 DNA: TGTGCCAGCAGGACCACGGGGCTAGCGGGGGGGCCGTATTTGGATACGCAGTATTTT
CDR3 protein: CASRTTGLAGGPYLDTQYF

clone size: -
J gene: TRBJ2-1
V gene: TRBV19
D gene: -
CDR3 DNA: TGTGCCGCTGGAGGGCCCCCTGAGCAGTTCTTC
CDR3 protein: CAAGGPPEQFF

clone size: -
J gene: TRBJ2-1
V gene: TRBV20-1
D gene: TRBD1
CDR3 DNA: TGCAGTGCTAGAGATACGGCCCTGGCCAGGGGGATCTATGAGCAGTTCTTC
CDR3 protein: CSARDTALARGIYEQFF

clone size: -
J gene: TRBJ2-1
V gene: TRBV3-1
D gene: TRBD2
CDR3 DNA: TGTGCCAGCAGCCAGCTAGCGGGACGATCCTACAATGAGCAGTTCTTC
CDR3 protein: CASSQLAGRSYNEQFF

clone size: -
J gene: TRBJ2-1
V gene: TRBV7-9
D gene: TRBD1
CDR3 DNA: TGCGCCAGCAGCCCACAGGGGGTTTGGAATGAGCAGTTCTTC
CDR3 protein: CASSPQGVWNEQFF

clone size: -
J gene: TRBJ2-5
V gene: TRBV29-1
D gene: -
CDR3 DNA: TGCAGCGGGAACCGGCTAGGCGGCGAGACCCAGTACTTC
CDR3 protein: CSGNRLGGETQYF

clone size: -
J gene: TRBJ2-4
V gene: TRBV6-1
D gene: -
CDR3 DNA: TGTGCCAGCAGTGAAGGGAACGGCGTAGCCAAAAACATTCAGTACTTC
CDR3 protein: CASSEGNGVAKNIQYF

clone size: many
J gene: TRBJ2-4
V gene: TRBV10-3
D gene: -
CDR3 DNA: TGTGCCATCAGTGAACAGGCAGAACTAGCCAAAAACATTCAGTACTTC
CDR3 protein: CAISEQAELAKNIQYF

clone size: -
J gene: TRBJ2-7
V gene: TRBV29-1
D gene: TRBD1
CDR3 DNA: TGCAGCGTCGCCCGACAGGGGATCTACGAGCAGTACTTC
CDR3 protein: CSVARQGIYEQYF

clone size: -
J gene: TRBJ2-3
V gene: TRBV9
D gene: TRBD2
CDR3 DNA: TGTGCCAGCAGCGTCCCAGCGGGGATCATCACAGATACGCAGTATTTT
CDR3 protein: CASSVPAGIITDTQYF

clone size: -
J gene: TRBJ2-3
V gene: TRBV7-2
D gene: -
CDR3 DNA: TGTGCCAGCAGCTCCGGAAGGGTGGTTGATACGCAGTATTTT
CDR3 protein: CASSSGRVVDTQYF

clone size: few
J gene: TRBJ1-5
V gene: TRBV7-2
D gene: TRBD1
CDR3 DNA: TGTGCCAGCAGCCCAAGACAGGGGGGCTTCCAGCCCCAGCATTTT
CDR3 protein: CASSPRQGGFQPQHF

clone size: -
J gene: TRBJ2-5
V gene: TRBV10-3
D gene: -
CDR3 DNA: TGTGCCATCAGTGAAAGTAGGGGGATCAACAAGCAGTACTTC
CDR3 protein: CAISESRGINKQYF

clone size: -
J gene: TRBJ2-1
V gene: TRBV20-1
D gene: -
CDR3 DNA: TGCAGTGCCAGGGTGGAAAGACAGACCATTATTTACAATGAGCAGTTCTTC
CDR3 protein: CSARVERQTIIYNEQFF

clone size: few
J gene: TRBJ1-2
V gene: TRBV28
D gene: -
CDR3 DNA: TGTGCCAGCACCGGGGTGTCTGGAGGGTACTATGGCTACACCTTC
CDR3 protein: CASTGVSGGYYGYTF

clone size: -
J gene: TRBJ2-7
V gene: TRBV27
D gene: -
CDR3 DNA: TGTGCCAGCAACAATGGGGCCTACGAGCAGTACTTC
CDR3 protein: CASNNGAYEQYF

clone size: many
J gene: TRBJ2-1
V gene: TRBV7-3
D gene: -
CDR3 DNA: TGTGCCAGCAGCTTCGATTTGGGGGTGACGTACAATGAGCAGTTCTTC
CDR3 protein: CASSFDLGVTYNEQFF

clone size: -
J gene: TRBJ1-2
V gene: TRBV18
D gene: -
CDR3 DNA: TGTGCCAGCTCACCAGGGTTCGATGGTAATGGCTACACCTTC
CDR3 protein: CASSPGFDGNGYTF